A single TCR beta chain is shown here with its context. The CDR3 contains 13 residues. J lost 3 bases, V lost 3 bases, and 0 bases had no gene match. The data were obtained in a study of PD-1 and CTLA-4 blockade in melanoma. TCRdb's table, derived via immunoSEQ multiplex PCR, lists solely in-frame clones and lacks some. The sample yields almost 30,000 clones, roughly 89% seen once. This clonotype was obtained from a human donor with melanoma. The chain has TRBV5-3 and TRBJ2-5; 9 bases line up with TRBD1. TRBV5-3 is designated an ORF whose function remains uncertain. The starting material was CD8+ T cells from peripheral blood, obtained before anti-PD-1 treatment. The CDR3 is CARSWTGEETQYF. The CDR3 DNA reads as TGTGCCAGAAGCTGGACAGGGGAAGAGACCCAGTACTTC.